The T cell receptor beta chain described here comes from a study of T cells in Graves' hyperthyroidism and ophthalmopathy (dated by TCRdb to the late 2010s). With respect to the entire study: Peripheral blood was collected at initial diagnosis, before any treatment. TCR V-J signatures able to tell the groups apart were searched for in a discovery cohort of 100 patients, of whom more than 40 had Graves' ophthalmopathy and roughly 59 had stable Graves' hyperthyroidism. Whether ophthalmopathy could be predicted prospectively was tested in an independent validation cohort made up of fewer than 20 hyperthyroidism patients plus 17 patients who later progressed to ophthalmopathy. The roughly 100 discovery patients were divided at random into training and test sets in a 7:3 ratio. The study also compared thyroid tissue and blood T-cell repertoires from a handful of Graves' hyperthyroidism patients. After blood sampling, hyperthyroidism patients were treated with methimazole at a starting dose of 30 mg daily, and ophthalmopathy patients were treated with high-dose intravenous methylprednisolone. According to the paper, TCR Vbeta CDR3 sequencing was carried out on more than 120 peripheral blood samples, which came from around 43 ophthalmopathy, 75 or so hyperthyroidism and roughly 17 progressor patients.

With respect to this clonotype: Its specific antigen is unknown. No base-level quality is on record; no much larger clone is a single base apart.

Ophthalmopathy patients had moderately to severely active disease, Clinical Activity Score of at least 3, NOSPECS grade of at least 4, and duration under 3 months. Patients with uncontrolled infections, other autoimmune diseases, pregnancy or lactation were excluded. Diagnoses relied on clinical symptoms, serum thyroxine and TRAb, thyroid ultrasound and orbital computed tomography. Ficoll-Paque density gradient centrifugation was used to isolate PBMCs from about 10 ml of fresh peripheral blood. Total RNA was extracted with Trizol reagent, and quality was checked on an Agilent 2100 Bioanalyzer. The TCR beta CDR3 regions were amplified from the RNA transcripts. A first-round RT-PCR of the TCR CDR3 used the HTBI primer set with the Qiagen OneStep RT-PCR kit. Libraries were constructed in a second round of multiplex PCR, after which size selection and purification were performed. The libraries were sequenced on an Illumina HiSeq2000 using paired-end 100 bp reads. Per the authors' processing: Raw data were processed with SOAPnuke, discarding reads with adapters, uncalled bases, mean Phred below 15, or no exact constant-primer or identifier match. High-quality paired reads were merged using COPE v1.2.5, and each unique nucleotide sequence was defined as a clonotype. Clonotypes were aligned to IMGT TRBV, TRBD and TRBJ reference segments using MiTCR v1.1. The analysis included only V-J combinations with a frequency above 0.0001, which together covered more than 99% of the repertoires. The TCS score was defined as F50 (clonal expansion) divided by E x V (chaos), with BLOSUM62-based TCRdist calculated between CDR3 peptides within each V-J. Welch's t-statistics and random forest reduced roughly 540 V-J features to 13, which were used in a naive Bayes classifier (R e1071). The public reads were quality trimmed at Q25 with fastp and then assembled into clones with MiXCR by TCRdb, keeping productive beta chains. Identical CDR3 proteins give one entry, which carries the most common genes and DNA. What appears here as the V and J calls and clone size reflects TCRdb's work, not the paper's. This sample has around 570,000 distinct CDR3 sequences in its table, and 15% to 20% of those were observed once. About 45% of the sample lies in the top ten.

As encoded in the germline V gene, CDR1 is LGHNT while CDR2 is FRNRAP. The CDR3 goes from the cysteine to the phenylalanine over 12 residues. Only CDR3 DNA is held: 36 bases, read in frame from base 1. Relative to germline, V is 0 bases shorter and J is 8 bases shorter, with 5 bases between their ends. Findings and caveats that apply to the study as a whole: Ophthalmopathy was separated from stable hyperthyroidism by a 13 V-J signature model, with over 85% sensitivity and about 81% specificity obtained in cross-validation and 80%/75% obtained in testing. Most expanded thyroid clonotypes (frequency above 0.001) were also detected in blood, a finding suggesting that blood repertoires may reflect thyroid immune responses. Sample size was not statistically predetermined, and blinding of investigators to group allocation was not performed. During validation, the model predicted progression to ophthalmopathy a median of around six months ahead of onset, with around 70% sensitivity and 72% to 80% specificity.

Material: blood. The V and J genes are TRBV12-5 and TRBJ2-1; no D segment can be confidently identified. The sequence came from a man between 35 and 55 years old with Graves' ophthalmopathy. For the CDR3, the sequence is CASGLVGYEQFF. The nucleotides are TGTGCTAGTGGTTTGGTGGGGTATGAGCAGTTCTTC.